This TCR beta chain is drawn from a study of tumor and adjacent non-tumor tissue in lung cancer. This CDR3 region has 14 residues. Losses at the gene ends were 7 bases for V and 8 bases for J; bases not matched to a gene: 6. RNA was extracted from bulk tissue without any cell sorting. There are many counts of this clonotype. The antigen remains undetermined. Broader study findings: Tumor tissue had significantly higher TCR diversity than normal lung. Top 100 clones took a larger repertoire share in normal lung.

The library came from three nested PCR rounds adapted from ARM-PCR protocols. TCRdb redid the calling of the multiplex PCR reads with MiXCR, one entry per CDR3 protein. The data show about 120,000 distinct CDR3 sequences, 66% seen once. The chain carries TRBV12-3 or TRBV12-4 and TRBJ2-4; TRBD2 aligns across 12 bases. The source material was lung tumor tissue. The TCR comes from a man between 25 and 39 years old with non-small cell lung cancer. CDR3 coding DNA: TGTGCCAGCACCCCCCTAGCGGGGGGGGACATTCAGTACTTC. Its translation is CASTPLAGGDIQYF.